This T cell receptor beta chain was identified in a study of beta chain features in type 1 diabetes. Study context: Investigators examined around 98 million sorted cells across all samples. Overall study findings and caveats: Moderate but significant shortening of TCRB CDR3s was recorded in all four CD4+ subsets from Type 1 diabetes patients. Patients and controls would be equally affected if PCR favored shorter templates.

This CDR3 is built from 14 residues. V lost 10 bases and J lost 5; bases outside the gene matches: 11. Per the germline V gene, CDR1 is LNHDA and CDR2 is SQIVND (reference sequence). A word on this clone: The antigen is not known.

Expressed TCRB transcripts got sequenced, as all isolated RNA was reverse transcribed. Sequencing used immunoSEQ multiplex PCR; TCRdb keeps in-frame clones, though not all of them. This table holds a few hundred thousand clones, 9.5% to 11% found once. Each of the sorted populations had a purity greater than 98%. This TCR derives from a woman aged 25 to 39 in good health. Material for sequencing was naive CD4+ T cells from blood. The V and J genes are TRBV19 and TRBJ2-5, with 9 positions matching TRBD1. CDR3 DNA sequence: TGTGCCACCAGCGACAGGGGGTGGTTGGAGACCCAGTACTTC. This translates into CATSDRGWLETQYF.